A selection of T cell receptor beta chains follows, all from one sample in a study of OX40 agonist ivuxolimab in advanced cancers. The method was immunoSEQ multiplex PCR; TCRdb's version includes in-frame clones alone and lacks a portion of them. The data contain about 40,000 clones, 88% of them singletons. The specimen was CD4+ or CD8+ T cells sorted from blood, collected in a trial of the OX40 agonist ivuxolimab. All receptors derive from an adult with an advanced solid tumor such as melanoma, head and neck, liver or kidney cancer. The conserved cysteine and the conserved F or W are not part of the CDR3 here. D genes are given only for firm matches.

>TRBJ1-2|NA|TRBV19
ASSPASGGYGYT
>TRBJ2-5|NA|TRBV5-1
ASSLRGAYQETQY
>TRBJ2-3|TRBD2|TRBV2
ASSPLAGFTDTQY
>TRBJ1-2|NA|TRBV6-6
ASRDAAGAHGYT
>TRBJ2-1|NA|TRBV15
ATSRDSSSGIYNEQF
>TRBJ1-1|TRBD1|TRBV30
AWSIPPDRMNTEAF
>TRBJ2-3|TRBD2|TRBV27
ASSVLAGSSTDTQY
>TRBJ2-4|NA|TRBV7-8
ASTSGAWEGKNIQY
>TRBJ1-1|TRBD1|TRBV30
AWSATTRQGRGTEAF
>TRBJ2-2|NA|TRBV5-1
ASSLFKTPNTGELF
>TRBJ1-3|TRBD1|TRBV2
ASSEANQGAGNTIY
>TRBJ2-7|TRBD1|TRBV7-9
ASSPGTGWSLYEQY